The source of this TCR beta chain is a study of human T cells and chemical hapten exposure. About this clonotype: Its antigen is as yet unknown.

Findings of the study overall: It was expanded TCRs that formed significantly more large CDR3 similarity clusters than controls did. Since the donors had alopecia, their immune response may not be the same as that of healthy people.

The time point: patch test 1, 2 weeks after DPC sensitization. Documented treatment: therapeutic diphenylcyclopropenone sensitization with weekly scalp DPC. Germline-derived CDR1 and CDR2 are LNHDA and SQIVND (reference sequence). CDR3 size: 15 residues. With 8 bases removed from V and 0 bases from J, the gap between germline ends came to 16 bases. In TCRdb, the RACE reads were re-called with MiXCR into one record per CDR3 protein. The sample carries some 200,000 distinct CDR3 sequences, about a fifth recorded once. The V and J genes are TRBV19 and TRBJ1-2, with D unclear. The sequence was collected from a woman in her forties or fifties with alopecia areata. Some clones in this sample may be carry-over from other donors' samples. The specimen comprised whole blood, sampled in connection with sensitization to the hapten diphenylcyclopropenone (DPC). Here the CDR3 reads CASSTTAGANYGYTF. As DNA, the CDR3 is TGTGCCAGTTCAACTACTGCAGGAGCTAACTATGGCTACACCTTC.